The clone carrying this T cell receptor beta chain was counted between two and nine times. The V gene's germline CDR1 is LNHDA and CDR2 SQIVND (reference sequence). This CDR3 spans 16 amino acids. J lost 2 bases, V lost 4 bases, and 8 bases had no gene match. Among the patients, aged 18 to 65, hyperthyroidism was newly diagnosed and had lasted under 2 months. Lactation, pregnancy, other autoimmune disease or uncontrolled infection led to exclusion of patients. The sample comes from a study of T cells in Graves' hyperthyroidism and ophthalmopathy. Researchers took RNA transcripts and amplified the TCR beta CDR3 regions from them. With the HTBI primer set, the TCR CDR3 went through a first round of RT-PCR. TCRdb recomputed calls from the multiplex PCR reads with MiXCR, one row per CDR3 protein. This table holds approximately 710,000 distinct CDR3 sequences, 15% to 20% found once.

The chain joins TRBV19 to TRBJ2-3, with 8 positions matching TRBD2. The material sequenced was blood. The TCR sequence derives from a man aged 50 or older with Graves' hyperthyroidism. CDR3 bases: TGTGCCAGTAGTACACCGACTAGCGTGAACACAGATACGCAGTATTTT. This sequence encodes CASSTPTSVNTDTQYF.